This T cell receptor (beta chain) was recovered during a study of radiotherapy plus CTLA-4 blockade in lung cancer. Trimming removed 4 bases from V and 4 bases from J; junction bases left unmatched: 4. The CDR3 has 15 amino acids. Germline lookup yields CDR1 SGHTA and CDR2 FQGNSA. Clones were read by immunoSEQ multiplex PCR, and TCRdb kept only the in-frame ones, dropping some. The sample contains about 77,000 clones, roughly 74% of which appear only once. This specimen consisted of peripheral blood, obtained from a patient treated with radiotherapy plus ipilimumab. This receptor was taken from a human donor with non-small cell lung cancer whose response to radiotherapy plus ipilimumab could not be evaluated. The rearrangement links TRBV7-2 to TRBJ2-3; 11 bases fit TRBD2. The chain's CDR3 is CASSSLAGGADTQYF. The CDR3 DNA is TGTGCCAGCAGCTCCCTAGCGGGGGGAGCAGATACGCAGTATTTT.